This paragraph covers one T cell receptor (beta chain) sequence. Its antigen remains unidentified. No base quality information exists; no much larger clone differs at one position. This specimen comes from a study of blood T cell repertoires in COVID-19 (dated by TCRdb to between 2020 and 2021). Looking at the study overall: The collaborator samples originated in the United States, Italy and Spain and spanned the acute and convalescent phases of COVID-19. Subjects who had been exposed to COVID-19, were actively infected with it, or had recovered from it provided the deeply sampled blood TCRbeta repertoires that made up the dataset. A freely available public database, intended as a resource for researchers studying the immune response to SARS-CoV-2, is where the repertoires were released. The sample metadata nearly always contained a de-identified subject ID, COVID-19 status, age in years and sex. The material from the prospective study consisted of cDNA or gDNA derived from T cells, B-cell-depleted T cells, or PBMCs. Samples were obtained from the ongoing ImmuneRACE study (first 160 participants) and from about 1,300 subjects provided by 6 global collaborators. Where available, HLA class I and class II types were taken from metadata supplied by the sample provider and were not determined by assay-based typing.

The germline V gene supplies CDR1 SGHRS and CDR2 YFSETQ. Spanning cysteine to phenylalanine, the CDR3 consists of 17 amino acids. Only the CDR3 region is kept as DNA, spanning 51 bases read in frame from base 1. The V end gives up 3 bases and the J end 4 bases, leaving 11 bases in the junction not matched to a gene. The investigation overall reported the following: How much clinical and demographic metadata was included differed by source and by participant, and the metadata was provided uncurated.

Each collaborating institution followed its own protocols to collect whole blood in K2EDTA tubes. For TCRbeta analysis, collaborator samples were shipped as frozen whole blood, as isolated PBMCs, or as DNA extracted from either sample type. TCRbeta CDR3 regions were amplified from genomic DNA using the immunoSEQ Assay, a bias-controlled multiplex PCR. In the paper's pipeline: The number of nucleated cells in each sample was estimated from the amplification of reference gene primers within the assay. Sequence reads were collapsed and filtered to measure the absolute abundance of every unique TCRbeta CDR3 rearrangement. For each sample, productive Simpson clonality was calculated as the square root of Simpson's diversity index across productive rearrangements. The clones in this table, taken by TCRdb from immuneACCESS, are in-frame only. Not every clone is retained; where verified, under half of the shortfall comes from an unresolved V gene, and the cause of the rest is unknown. The DNA gave D and trimming, while V, J and clone size come from that table. The sample profile shows some 21,000 clones; approximately 86% of them were found once. The ten largest clonotypes hold 15% to 20% of the sample.

This sequence originates from a human donor with acute or convalescent COVID-19. The donor label of this sample is uncertain. Sequences were obtained from peripheral blood. Recombination connected TRBV5-1 to TRBJ2-5; TRBD1 matches 11 bases in the middle. The sequenced DNA: TGCGCCAGCAGCTGGGGACAGGGGGGGAGTTTTGGAGAGACCCAGTACTTC. It translates as CASSWGQGGSFGETQYF.